This T cell receptor (beta chain) was identified in a study of shared clonotypes between healthy human individuals. Study background: CD4 naive cells filled three plates per donor, CD4 memory three, CD8 naive two and CD8 memory one.

Trimming took 3 bases from V and 4 from J; bases not matched to a gene: 4. The germline CDR1 and CDR2 sequences are LNHDA and SQIVND (reference sequence). The CDR3 totals 14 residues. Findings of the study overall: Among non-shared clonotypes, generation probabilities were lower than among those shared by all four donors.

Assay: immunoSEQ multiplex PCR; the TCRdb copy retains only in-frame clones and omits some. The table shows around 1.1 million clones, with roughly 74% occurring only once. Note on this clone: Its antigen remains unknown.

The chain joins TRBV19 to TRBJ2-3, with 7 bases that match TRBD2. The sample comprised memory CD4+ T cells from PBMCs. This sample's subset: CD45RA-negative fraction. This receptor was obtained from a young man in good health. Some clones in this sample may be carry-over from other donors' samples. CDR3 DNA sequence: TGTGCCAGTAGTATTGGACTAGAGGCAGATACGCAGTATTTT. Its translation: CASSIGLEADTQYF.